This TCR beta chain appears in the sequencing data of a study of human T cells and chemical hapten exposure (TCRdb year 2021). Looking at the study overall: For sensitization, 2% DPC in acetone was applied to a roughly 2 cm by roughly 2 cm area of upper inner arm skin. Throughout the roughly 25-week study period, patients were also given weekly therapeutic DPC doses on the scalp. Patch testing on the upper back used Finn chambers containing 0.01% DPC, with scoring done after 6 days according to International Contact Dermatitis Research Group standards. The mostly female patient cohort included alopecia areata with under or over 50% scalp involvement, alopecia totalis and alopecia universalis. Libraries were pooled for sequencing, and per-sample TCR yields varied mainly because of small differences in library volumes within the pool. In alopecia patients, the study followed how the peripheral blood TCR repertoire changed in vivo over primary and secondary sensitization to diphenylcyclopropenone (DPC), a hapten. Blood samples were taken from patients before sensitization (week 0) and then at 2, 6 and about 24 weeks after DPC sensitization. Roughly 30 alopecia patients gave blood for TCR sequencing at one to four time points (pre-sensitization, 2, 6 and 24 weeks). The full study reports these points: After repeated subsampling, the strength of the expansion versus patch-test correlation and the threshold at which it became significant changed. The number of TCRs above 1 in 1000 frequency did not change with DPC sensitization; there was no evidence of global repertoire structure alterations. Because all patients had alopecia, a presumed autoimmune disease, the immune response of the patients might differ from that of healthy individuals. A positive correlation was found between the number of PT1 expanded TCRs and patch test score, with significance reached at thresholds 8, 16 and 32 but not 4. Expanded TCRs formed significantly more large CDR3 similarity clusters than pre-sensitization or healthy control sets, consistent with antigen-driven responses.

In this sample, this clonotype turned up many times. This clone's antigen is unknown. No clone much larger than this one lies a single base away; base qualities are absent. Library prep was done by RACE. TCRdb names NextSeq 500 as the instrument used. During library preparation, unique molecular identifiers were attached to individual cDNA molecules so that TCRs could be counted in a quantitative, reproducible way. For every blood RNA sample, sequencing covered both the TCR alpha and TCR beta chains. The paper's processing steps were these. The median number of TCRs per sample was 95,638, ranging from roughly 20,000 to 700,000. The Decombinator software suite was used to annotate V, J and CDR3 in the TCR reads. For PS versus PT1 abundance plots, all samples were subsampled to the same number of TCRs (28,000). Expanded TCRs were defined as absent before sensitization and observed at least eight times at the 2-week time point. The public reads were quality trimmed at Q25 with fastp and then assembled into clones with MiXCR by TCRdb, keeping productive beta chains. Entries that share a CDR3 protein sequence are merged under the most common genes and DNA. For this entry, the V and J calls and clone size follow TCRdb and not the study's own pipeline. The sample profile shows 380,000 or so distinct CDR3 sequences; around 5.5% of them were found once. The ten largest clones capture more than 8% of the sample.

Trimming takes 7 bases from V and 11 bases from J, and the germline ends sit 24 bases apart. In the germline V gene, CDR1 corresponds to MNHEY and CDR2 to SVGEGT. There are 15 amino acids in the CDR3, from cysteine to phenylalanine inclusive. Only CDR3 DNA remains: 45 bases, in frame from the first base. The sample's time point label, in plain terms: pre-sensitization, week 0. Sample treatment or condition, as interpreted from the label and publication: therapeutic diphenylcyclopropenone sensitization with weekly scalp DPC. At every patch-test visit, the blood draw took place before the patch test was put on. Patients were considered eligible if aged 18 to 70, diagnosed with alopecia and deemed suitable for DPC therapy, and patients were excluded if pregnant. Total RNA was extracted from unfractionated whole blood collected in Tempus Blood RNA tubes.

This TCR was sampled from a woman aged 18-29 years with alopecia areata. Some clones in this sample may be carry-over from other donors' samples. This receptor chain uses TRBV6-2 or TRBV6-3 and TRBJ1-5; the best D guess is TRBD1, with 5 bases matching. This specimen consisted of whole blood, obtained in connection with sensitization to the hapten diphenylcyclopropenone (DPC). CDR3 protein: CASKSGQAPQGAQHF. The nucleotide sequence reads TGTGCCAGCAAATCTGGTCAGGCCCCTCAAGGGGCCCAGCATTTT.